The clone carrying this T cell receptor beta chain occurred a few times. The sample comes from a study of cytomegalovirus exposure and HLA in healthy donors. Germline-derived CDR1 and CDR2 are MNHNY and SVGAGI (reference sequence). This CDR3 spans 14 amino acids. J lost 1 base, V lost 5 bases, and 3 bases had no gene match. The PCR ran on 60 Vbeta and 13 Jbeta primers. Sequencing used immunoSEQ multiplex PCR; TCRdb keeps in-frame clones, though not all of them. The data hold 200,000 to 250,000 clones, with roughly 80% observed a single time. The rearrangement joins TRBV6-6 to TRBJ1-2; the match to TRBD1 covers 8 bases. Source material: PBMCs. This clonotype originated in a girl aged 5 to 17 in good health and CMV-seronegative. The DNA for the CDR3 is TGTGCCAGCAGTACAGGGGGATATAACTATGGCTACACCTTC. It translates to CASSTGGYNYGYTF.